Shown below are 27 T cell receptor beta chains from a single sample sequenced in a study of CD8 T cells in ankylosing spondylitis. Findings and limits, study-wide: Seemingly characteristic of ankylosing spondylitis blood was a TCR beta motif consisting of eight highly homologous variants.

Antigens of these TCRs are unknown. Each CDR3 protein gets one entry after TCRdb re-called the 5' RACE reads with MiXCR. The data contain 700,000 or so distinct CDR3 sequences, 15% to 20% of them seen just once; the ten biggest clones take up about a fifth. Material for sequencing was blood, either unsorted or a sorted T cell fraction (not recorded which). The receptors were gathered from a male donor with ankylosing spondylitis.

This clonotype was recorded a few times. The chain carries TRBV5-6 and TRBJ2-5, with D maybe TRBD1 (5 bases). The germline V gene has CDR1 SGHDT and CDR2 YYEEEE. This CDR3 has 14 amino acids. Trimming shortened V by 0 bases and J by 5 bases, and 11 bases separated the two germline ends. The CDR3 protein is CASSLVVKGETQYF. Written as DNA, the CDR3 is TGTGCCAGCAGCTTGGTCGTCAAGGGGGAGACCCAGTACTTC.

CDR3 DNA: TGTGCCACCAGTGATTCCCTTTATCAGGGGGCTGGGGAGACCCAGTACTTC. Amino acids: CATSDSLYQGAGETQYF. V is TRBV24-1 and J is TRBJ2-5; 8 nucleotides align to TRBD1. This CDR3 comprises 17 residues. Germline V CDR1 and CDR2: KGHDR, SFDVKD. The ends lost 2 bases at V and 5 bases at J; junction bases unmatched: 12.

As to this clonotype: A junction end diverges from the germline sequence, so it may reflect a read error. The V and J genes are TRBV30 and TRBJ2-7; D is perhaps TRBD1 (5 bases). Germline CDR1 is GTSNPN and CDR2 is SVGIG (reference sequence). The CDR3 loop spans 13 amino acids. The CDR3 DNA follows: TGTGCCTGGAGTCCCTGGACACCTGGAGAGCGGTACTTC. It translates to CAWSPWTPGERYF.

This clonotype turned up a few times. V gene TRBV7-9 combines with J gene TRBJ2-3; TRBD2 aligns across 8 bases. The CDR3 spans 15 residues. V shed 2 bases, J shed 5 bases, and the junction held 6 bases outside the gene matches. Looked up from germline, CDR1 is SEHNR and CDR2 is FQNEAQ (reference sequence). The CDR3 here is CASSLNGAGEDTQYF. CDR3 in DNA: TGTGCCAGCAGCTTAAACGGAGCGGGGGAAGATACGCAGTATTTT.

In this sample, this clonotype turned up a few times. The chain carries TRBV4-1 and TRBJ1-1, with 10 bases aligning to TRBD1. J was trimmed by 3 bases and V by 1 base; bases with no gene match: 17. Germline CDR1 reads MGHRA; CDR2 reads YSYEKL. The CDR3 sequence is 20 residues long. In nucleotides, the CDR3 is TGCGCCAGCAGCCAAGTCGTAATCGGGCCCATCGGGACAGGGGACACTGAAGCTTTCTTT. As protein: CASSQVVIGPIGTGDTEAFF.

The chain links TRBV6-1 to TRBJ2-1; D is uncertain. Per germline, CDR1 MNHNS and CDR2 SASEGT. The CDR3 runs to 13 residues. V was shortened by 4 bases and J by 6 bases, with 10 bases between the two germline ends. In DNA form, the CDR3 reads TGTGCCAGCAGTGGTCCGGCTGCCAATGAGCAGTTCTTC. Protein: CASSGPAANEQFF.

The rearrangement joins TRBV24-1 to TRBJ2-3; 8 positions agree with TRBD1. V gave up 7 bases and J gave up 7 bases; unmatched junction bases: 9. The CDR3 is 14 amino acids. CDR1 KGHDR and CDR2 SFDVKD come from the germline V gene. The CDR3 loop reads CATSSDRVSNTQYF. The CDR3 DNA follows: TGTGCCACCAGCTCGGACAGGGTTTCGAATACGCAGTATTTT.

This chain uses TRBV7-8 with TRBJ2-7, with 8 positions matching TRBD1. The CDR3 consists of 16 residues. V lost 4 bases, J lost 0 bases, and 8 bases stayed unmatched. Germline V CDR1 and CDR2: SGHVS, FQNEAQ. The CDR3 region has the DNA TGTGCCAGCAGCTCGGTCTGGACAGGGAGCTCCTACGAGCAGTACTTC. It yields the protein CASSSVWTGSSYEQYF.

This clonotype was picked up a small number of times. This rearrangement joins TRBV5-6 to TRBJ2-1, with TRBD1 identical over 10 bases. In germline, CDR1 is SGHDT, CDR2 YYEEEE. The length of the CDR3 is 14 residues. Germline trimming cut 4 bases from V and 6 bases from J; bases unmatched to any gene: 4. CDR3 sequence reads: CASSHWDRGNEQFF. The CDR3 DNA reads TGTGCCAGCAGCCATTGGGACAGGGGCAATGAGCAGTTCTTC.

This clonotype occurred many times. The V and J genes are TRBV9 and TRBJ1-1, with D uncertain. Germline V gene lookup returns CDR1 SGDLS and CDR2 YYNGEE. Between the trimmed V and J ends, which lost 0 bases and 5 bases, there was a span of 11 bases. The CDR3 is made up of 14 amino acids. The CDR3 nucleotides are TGTGCCAGCAGCGTAGGGGATGGGATAACTGAAGCTTTCTTT. Its protein product is CASSVGDGITEAFF.

V and J are TRBV5-1 and TRBJ1-1; 8 bases match TRBD1. CDR3 length: 18 amino acids. V lost 3 bases, J lost 3 bases, and 16 bases stayed unmatched. CDR1 is SGHRS, CDR2 YFSETQ, per germline. The CDR3 protein is CASSSRPTLRGLDTEAFF. The DNA for the CDR3 is TGCGCCAGCAGCTCACGCCCTACACTCAGGGGGCTCGACACTGAAGCTTTCTTT.

This clonotype appeared a few times. The chain joins TRBV20-1 to TRBJ2-5; tentatively, D is TRBD1 or TRBD2 (6 bases each). Trimming removed 0 bases at V and 1 base at J, with 9 bases between. This CDR3 spans 14 amino acids. Per the germline V gene, CDR1 is DFQATT and CDR2 is SNEGSKA (reference sequence). The chain's CDR3 is CSARDGGLQETQYF. Written as DNA, the CDR3 is TGCAGTGCTAGAGACGGGGGCCTCCAAGAGACCCAGTACTTC.

Only a few counts were recorded for this clonotype. The chain carries TRBV30 and TRBJ1-3; weak D call: TRBD1 (5 bases). Trimming took off 1 base at V and 11 bases at J, with 24 bases between the two ends. This CDR3 spans 16 amino acids. Germline CDR1 GTSNPN, CDR2 SVGIG (reference sequence). The CDR3 DNA sequence: TGTGCCTGGAGTGCTGGGGCTTCTCATCAGCGGTCGGCCATATATTTT. As protein: CAWSAGASHQRSAIYF.

The table lists this clonotype with many counts. The CDR3 coding sequence is TGTGCCAGCAGTTTAGGACAGGGGGCGTCCGAGCAGTACTTC. Protein: CASSLGQGASEQYF. This chain uses TRBV12-3 or TRBV12-4 with TRBJ2-7; 10 bases match TRBD1. The CDR3 totals 14 residues. V trimming: 1 base; J trimming: 6 bases; junction bases outside the gene matches: 3.

This clonotype was seen more than once but under ten times. This chain connects TRBV5-1 to TRBJ2-2; a weak D match, TRBD1 (6 bases). Germline-derived CDR1 and CDR2 are SGHRS and YFSETQ. This CDR3 is built from 13 residues. Trimming took 6 bases from V and 4 from J, leaving 10 bases between them. The CDR3: CASMARGTGELFF. In DNA form, the CDR3 reads TGCGCCAGCATGGCCAGGGGCACCGGGGAGCTGTTTTTT.

V usage is TRBV7-9 and J usage is TRBJ2-7; D call uncertain. CDR3 length equals 13 residues. V lost 2 bases, J lost 6 bases, and 11 bases lay in between. Per the germline V gene, CDR1 is SEHNR and CDR2 is FQNEAQ (reference sequence). The CDR3 DNA reads TGTGCCAGCAGCTTATCGTGGGAAGGCGAGCAGTACTTC. Translation gives CASSLSWEGEQYF.

The rearrangement uses TRBV10-3 and TRBJ2-7; TRBD1 aligns across 11 bases. The CDR3 has 14 amino acids. V was pared by 6 bases and J by 2 bases, with 3 bases of the junction left unmatched. Germline CDR1 is ENHRY and CDR2 is SYGVKD. CDR3 nucleotide sequence: TGTGCCATCAGACCGGGACAGGGGGCCTACGAGCAGTACTTC. The encoded protein is CAIRPGQGAYEQYF.

There are a few counts of this clonotype. The chain is built from TRBV2 and TRBJ1-2, with 8 bases matching TRBD1. There are 16 residues in the CDR3. V was clipped by 7 bases and J by 0 bases; unmatched bases: 10. Per the germline V gene, CDR1 is SNHLY and CDR2 is FYNNEI. The CDR3 spells CASTEDRVRANYGYTF. CDR3 nucleotide sequence: TGTGCCAGCACCGAGGACAGGGTGAGAGCTAACTATGGCTACACCTTC.

This clonotype was counted only a few times. The J gene is TRBJ1-1, the V gene TRBV7-3, with D uncertain. V lost 1 base and J lost 4, with 7 bases in between. The V gene's germline CDR1 is SGHTA and CDR2 FQGTGA. The CDR3 is made up of 13 amino acids. The CDR3 DNA sequence: TGTGCCAGCAGCTTAATGAGGTCCACTGAAGCTTTCTTT. Translating it yields CASSLMRSTEAFF.

V usage is TRBV11-2 and J usage is TRBJ2-1; tentatively, D is TRBD1 or TRBD2 (6 bases each). The germline V gene has CDR1 SGHAT and CDR2 FQNNGV. The CDR3 length is 13 residues. The ends were cut back, 0 bases at V and 14 bases at J, with 14 bases in the middle. CDR3 in DNA: TGTGCCAGCAGCTTAGATCGGGGGCATCATGAGTTCTTC. This codes for CASSLDRGHHEFF.

The V and J genes are TRBV11-1 and TRBJ2-1, with TRBD1 as a possible D gene (5 bases). V lost 4 bases and J 10 bases, leaving 29 bases between the germline ends. The CDR3 runs 18 residues. Per the germline V gene, CDR1 is SGHAT and CDR2 is FQDESV (reference sequence). CDR3 sequence: CASSYTGNKLPGGWEQFF. CDR3 nucleotides: TGTGCCAGCAGCTACACAGGAAACAAGCTTCCCGGCGGTTGGGAGCAGTTCTTC.

This clonotype occurred a few times. J is TRBJ1-1 and V is TRBV3-1; D remains unclear. The germline V gene has CDR1 LGHDT and CDR2 YNNKEL (reference sequence). The CDR3 consists of 12 residues. The V end lost 2 bases, the J end lost 8 bases, and 9 bases lay between the germline ends. The CDR3 protein is CASSQKKTEAFF. The CDR3 bases are TGTGCCAGCAGCCAAAAAAAGACGGAAGCTTTCTTT.

CDR3 coding DNA: TGTGCCAGCAGCCCCTCACCGGGACTAGCGGTCTACAATGAGCAGTTCTTC. This gives the protein CASSPSPGLAVYNEQFF. This sequence joins TRBV7-2 and TRBJ2-1; TRBD2 agrees at 11 bases. V lost 5 bases, J lost 3 bases, and 9 bases stayed unmatched. The CDR3 has 17 amino acids. Germline V gene data show CDR1 as SGHTA and CDR2 as FQGNSA.

Worth noting for this clonotype: A junction boundary mismatches the germline segment, possibly from a read error. The chain carries TRBV29-1 and TRBJ2-1; 7 nucleotides agree with TRBD1. CDR1 and CDR2 from the germline V gene are SQVTM and ANQGSEA. The CDR3 spans 12 residues. CDR3 region: CSAWDSYNGQFF. For the CDR3, the DNA is TGCAGCGCATGGGACAGCTACAATGGGCAGTTCTTC.

The chain couples TRBV6-5 to TRBJ1-5; D call uncertain. Per the germline V gene, CDR1 is MNHEY and CDR2 is SVGAGI. CDR3 size: 14 residues. V lost 2 bases and J 5 bases, leaving 10 bases between the germline ends. The CDR3 here is CASSYMGKDQPQHF. The CDR3 nucleotides read TGTGCCAGCAGTTACATGGGAAAGGATCAGCCCCAGCATTTT.

The chain employs TRBV15 and TRBJ1-2, with 7 positions matching TRBD1. The length of the CDR3 is 14 residues. V trimming: 3 bases; J trimming: 7 bases; junction bases outside the gene matches: 8. Germline values: CDR1 LNHNV, CDR2 YYDKDF (reference sequence). Here the CDR3 DNA reads TGTGCCACCAGCAGGGTCCAGACAGGGAGTGGCTACACCTTC. Protein: CATSRVQTGSGYTF.

J is TRBJ2-7 and V is TRBV7-8; 8 nucleotides align to TRBD2. CDR1 is SGHVS and CDR2 is FQNEAQ in the germline V gene. Germline trimming cut 1 base from V and 1 base from J; bases unmatched to any gene: 6. The CDR3 has 16 amino acids. CDR3 DNA sequence: TGTGCCAGCAGCTTAGGGGGGAGCGGGGGATCCTACGAGCAGTACTTC. Amino acids: CASSLGGSGGSYEQYF. The whole variable domain, filled in from reference TRBV7-8 and TRBJ2-7, reads GAGVSQSPRYKVAKRGQDVALRCDPISGHVSLFWYQQALGQGPEFLTYFQNEAQLDKSGLPSDRFFAERPEGSVSTLKIQRTQQEDSAVYLCASSLGGSGGSYEQYFGPGTRLTVT.